The 29 T cell receptor beta chains listed next were all sequenced from one sample in a study of blood T cells in healthy people across ages. The authors ran a second PCR of 7 to 11 cycles using a sample-barcoded 5' primer and a J-beta primer mix. TCRdb reanalysed the 5' RACE reads using MiXCR and keeps one entry per CDR3 protein. The data hold roughly 1.5 million distinct CDR3 sequences, with roughly two fifths observed a single time. Sequenced: blood. These receptors were taken from a woman younger than 35 in good health.

CDR3 protein: CASSPRVRGSYNEQFF. As DNA, the CDR3 is TGTGCCAGCAGCCCCCGCGTTAGGGGGTCCTACAATGAGCAGTTCTTC. The chain carries TRBV7-2 and TRBJ2-1; a possible D gene is TRBD1 (6 bases). The germline CDR1 and CDR2 sequences are SGHTA and FQGNSA. Trimming cost V 5 bases and J 1 base, with 15 bases left between them. The CDR3 is 16 amino acids. Variable domain in full (rest from reference TRBV7-2 and TRBJ2-1): GAGVSQSPSNKVTEKGKDVELRCDPISGHTALYWYRQSLGQGLEFLIYFQGNSAPDKSGLPSDRFSAERTGGSVSTLTIQRTQQEDSAVYLCASSPRVRGSYNEQFFGPGTRLTVL.

The table lists this clonotype with a few counts. The V gene is TRBV4-1, the J gene TRBJ2-3; TRBD1 might be the D (6 bases). Germline CDR1 MGHRA, CDR2 YSYEKL. This CDR3 has 17 residues. V was shortened by 1 base and J by 0 bases, with 14 bases between the two germline ends. CDR3 residues: CASSQVRDTYSTDTQYF. The DNA of the CDR3 is TGCGCCAGCAGCCAAGTCCGGGACACTTACAGCACAGATACGCAGTATTTT.

This clonotype was counted a few times. This chain's CDR3 is CSARDGHHNEQFF. DNA for the CDR3: TGCAGTGCTAGAGATGGTCATCACAATGAGCAGTTCTTC. The genes are TRBV20-1 and TRBJ2-1; D unresolved. In germline, CDR1 is DFQATT, CDR2 SNEGSKA (reference sequence). There are 13 residues in the CDR3. Trimming stripped 0 bases from V and 5 bases from J, with 8 bases between.

This clonotype was picked up a small number of times. This chain connects TRBV2 to TRBJ2-3; 8 bases map to TRBD2. V was clipped by 7 bases and J by 0 bases; unmatched bases: 3. The CDR3 length is 14 residues. Germline CDR1 is SNHLY and CDR2 is FYNNEI. Written as DNA, the CDR3 is TGTGCCAGCAAACTAGCGGTTAGCACAGATACGCAGTATTTT. It encodes CASKLAVSTDTQYF.

The chain carries TRBV30 and TRBJ2-1, with a weak D call TRBD2 (6 bases). This CDR3 is 15 amino acids long. V lost 0 bases, J lost 6 bases, and 15 bases lay in between. Germline V gives CDR1 GTSNPN, CDR2 SVGIG (reference sequence). The CDR3 nucleotides are TGTGCCTGGAGTGTGGCCAGCCTGGGGGGCAATGAGCAGTTCTTC. This encodes CAWSVASLGGNEQFF.

The chain joins TRBV29-1 to TRBJ1-1, with 12 bases identical to TRBD1. This CDR3 comprises 14 residues. The trim removed 6 bases at V and 8 bases at J, leaving 10 bases unmatched. The germline gives CDR1 SQVTM, CDR2 ANQGSEA. Here the CDR3 DNA reads TGCAGCGTGGGGGGACAGGGGGCGACTAGAGAAGCTTTCTTT. Protein sequence: CSVGGQGATREAFF.

The chain has TRBV6-1 and TRBJ2-7, with 7 bases identical to TRBD1. The CDR3 consists of 16 residues. In germline, CDR1 is MNHNS, CDR2 SASEGT. With 2 bases clipped from V and 0 bases from J, the junction kept 7 bases outside the gene matches. The CDR3 here is CASSERTGQSSYEQYF. The DNA for the CDR3 is TGTGCCAGCAGTGAACGGACAGGTCAATCCTCCTACGAGCAGTACTTC.

V usage is TRBV20-1 and J usage is TRBJ2-4; D perhaps matches TRBD2 (6 bases). Judging by the DNA end, TRBJ2-7 fits better; the J call may be wrong. Germline CDR1 DFQATT, CDR2 SNEGSKA (reference sequence). The CDR3 contains 12 residues. Here the CDR3 reads CSASGGLHEQYF. Here the CDR3 DNA reads TGCAGTGCTAGCGGAGGACTACACGAGCAGTACTTC.

The chain uses TRBV7-2 and TRBJ2-3; 7 bases match TRBD1. The CDR3 is 15 residues long. Germline CDR1 SGHTA, CDR2 FQGNSA. V shed 4 bases and J 1 base; nucleotides not matched to a gene: 5. DNA of the CDR3: TGTGCCAGCAGCTCTGAGGGGGCTGGCACAGATACGCAGTATTTT. Its translation: CASSSEGAGTDTQYF.

The V gene is TRBV7-2, the J gene TRBJ2-3; 7 nucleotides match TRBD2. J lost 5 bases, V lost 1 base, and 9 bases had no gene match. This CDR3 spans 16 amino acids. In germline, CDR1 is SGHTA, CDR2 FQGNSA. The DNA of the CDR3 is TGTGCCAGCAGCTTAGTTAGCGGGCGAGGAAAAGATACGCAGTATTTT. Translation: CASSLVSGRGKDTQYF. Together with reference TRBV7-2 and TRBJ2-3, the CDR3 gives the full variable domain: GAGVSQSPSNKVTEKGKDVELRCDPISGHTALYWYRQSLGQGLEFLIYFQGNSAPDKSGLPSDRFSAERTGGSVSTLTIQRTQQEDSAVYLCASSLVSGRGKDTQYFGPGTRLTVL.

The chain employs TRBV28 and TRBJ1-6; D call uncertain. Germline CDR1 reads MDHEN; CDR2 reads SYDVKM. Trimming took 10 bases from V and 2 from J, leaving 12 bases between them. CDR3 size: 14 residues. As DNA, the CDR3 is TGTGCCACGGAAAGCGAGCCCTATAATTCACCCCTCCACTTT. Translating it yields CATESEPYNSPLHF.

This clonotype was seen a handful of times. This chain links TRBV6-1 with TRBJ1-6, with D tentatively TRBD1 (6 bases). Trimming cost V 5 bases and J 7 bases, with 15 bases left between them. The CDR3 length is 15 residues. Germline V lookup: CDR1 MNHNS, CDR2 SASEGT. The CDR3 DNA follows: TGTGCCAGCAGTCCCTGGCAGGGGCCAAATTCACCCCTCCACTTT. It is translated as CASSPWQGPNSPLHF.

The V gene is TRBV24-1, the J gene TRBJ2-4; D is perhaps TRBD2 (5 bases). The closer fit of TRBJ2-7 to the DNA end suggests the J call may be wrong. Germline CDR1 KGHDR, CDR2 SFDVKD. The CDR3 is 15 residues long. This chain's CDR3 is CATSDPNQAVYEQYF. The CDR3, as DNA: TGTGCCACCAGTGACCCAAATCAAGCGGTCTACGAGCAGTACTTC.

The chain recombines TRBV3-1 with TRBJ1-2; D remains unclear. The V gene's germline CDR1 is LGHDT and CDR2 YNNKEL (reference sequence). The V and J ends lost 4 bases and 0 bases respectively, with 15 bases between them. The CDR3 runs 16 residues. CDR3 sequence (DNA): TGTGCCAGCAGCCCGCGGCTCATCCATTCTAACTATGGCTACACCTTC. This encodes CASSPRLIHSNYGYTF.

The chain links TRBV10-3 to TRBJ2-7, with TRBD1 identical over 10 bases. Looked up from germline, CDR1 is ENHRY and CDR2 is SYGVKD. The CDR3 contains 15 residues. The junction had 5 bases not matched to a gene; V was cut back by 6 bases and J by 0 bases. CDR3 coding DNA: TGTGCCATCAGCGACGACAGGGGGCTCTCCTACGAGCAGTACTTC. Translation: CAISDDRGLSYEQYF.

CDR3 coding DNA: TGTGCCAGTAGTACGGGGACCCAAGGTTTAGGGATCTACGAGCAGTACTTC. Protein: CASSTGTQGLGIYEQYF. The chain combines TRBV19 with TRBJ2-7; either TRBD1 or TRBD2 may supply D (5 bases each). The germline CDR1 and CDR2 sequences are LNHDA and SQIVND (reference sequence). CDR3 length: 17 amino acids. The V and J ends lost 4 bases and 3 bases respectively, with 22 bases between them.

This clonotype was seen more than once but under ten times. V usage is TRBV4-1 and J usage is TRBJ2-1; 10 positions agree with TRBD2. V was pared by 7 bases and J by 8 bases, with 14 bases of the junction left unmatched. Germline lookup yields CDR1 MGHRA and CDR2 YSYEKL. The CDR3 loop spans 16 amino acids. The CDR3 protein is CASTKDGSGGWDEQFF. Here the CDR3 DNA reads TGCGCCAGCACTAAAGATGGTAGCGGGGGGTGGGATGAGCAGTTCTTC.

This clonotype showed up many times. This chain joins TRBV9 and TRBJ1-2, with D hard to call. This CDR3 is built from 15 residues. Trimming removed 4 bases from V and 4 bases from J, with 17 bases in between. Germline CDR1 reads SGDLS; CDR2 reads YYNGEE. CDR3 protein: CASSPSGTRIYGYTF. CDR3 DNA: TGTGCCAGCAGCCCCTCGGGCACTCGAATCTATGGCTACACCTTC.

J is TRBJ1-1 and V is TRBV13; D remains ambiguous. CDR1 and CDR2 (germline): PRHDT, FYEKMQ (reference sequence). V lost 5 bases, J lost 0 bases, and 16 bases lay in between. The CDR3 is 16 residues long. The CDR3 spells CASSPGQFWLNTEAFF. The CDR3 region has the DNA TGTGCCAGCAGCCCCGGGCAGTTCTGGCTGAACACTGAAGCTTTCTTT.

A few counts support this clonotype. The rearrangement uses TRBV7-9 and TRBJ2-7, with 12 positions matching TRBD1. CDR1 is SEHNR and CDR2 is FQNEAQ in the germline V gene (reference sequence). V gave up 4 bases and J gave up 4 bases; unmatched junction bases: 8. The CDR3 length is 16 residues. CDR3 residues: CASSSAGTGGFYEQYF. Here the CDR3 DNA reads TGTGCCAGCAGCTCTGCCGGGACAGGGGGCTTTTACGAGCAGTACTTC.

The V gene is TRBV13, the J gene TRBJ2-4; unclear D gene. Deletions cut 5 bases from V and 8 bases from J, with 13 bases between. Germline V gene sequence: CDR1 PRHDT, CDR2 FYEKMQ (reference sequence). There are 13 residues in the CDR3. This CDR3 reads CASSPKEWDIQYF. Here the CDR3 DNA reads TGTGCCAGCAGCCCCAAGGAGTGGGACATTCAGTACTTC.

The chain employs TRBV11-2 and TRBJ2-5, with 11 positions matching TRBD1. The V segment lost 1 base and the J segment 11 bases; nucleotides outside the gene matches: 12. CDR1 is SGHAT and CDR2 is FQNNGV in the germline V gene. The CDR3 is 16 residues long. CDR3 residues: CASSLAGTGGGNEQYF. The CDR3 DNA reads as TGTGCCAGCAGCTTAGCGGGGACAGGGGGAGGCAATGAGCAGTACTTC.

V usage is TRBV11-2 and J usage is TRBJ1-2; unclear D gene. Germline CDR1 SGHAT, CDR2 FQNNGV. V was cut by 5 bases and J by 8 bases, with 12 bases left in between. The CDR3 is 12 residues long. CDR3 coding DNA: TGTGCCAGCAGCCACGTACGGACGGGCTACACCTTC. Encoded protein: CASSHVRTGYTF.

The CDR3 nucleotides read TGCAGCGTAGCCGGGACAGGGAGCACAGATACGCAGTATTTT. Protein sequence: CSVAGTGSTDTQYF. The chain couples TRBV29-1 to TRBJ2-3, with 9 positions matching TRBD1. Germline values: CDR1 SQVTM, CDR2 ANQGSEA. The CDR3 has 14 amino acids. Losses at the gene ends were 6 bases for V and 0 bases for J; bases not matched to a gene: 4.

This sequence joins TRBV7-9 and TRBJ1-2, with TRBD1 identical over 8 bases. Per germline, CDR1 SEHNR and CDR2 FQNEAQ (reference sequence). CDR3 size: 13 residues. Trimming at V came to 5 bases and at J to 7 bases, leaving 6 bases not matched to a gene. CDR3 nucleotide sequence: TGTGCCAGCAGCGCAAGGACAGGGTCTGGCTACACCTTC. It specifies CASSARTGSGYTF.

The genes are TRBV20-1 and TRBJ2-5, with no clear D. CDR3 size: 13 residues. CDR1 DFQATT and CDR2 SNEGSKA come from the germline V gene (reference sequence). V was clipped by 1 base and J by 13 bases, with 19 bases between them. The CDR3 loop reads CSARALLWSSVYF. For the CDR3, the DNA is TGCAGTGCTAGAGCCTTACTTTGGAGCTCTGTGTACTTC.

The V call is TRBV12-5, the J call TRBJ1-5; tentative D call: TRBD1 (6 bases). From germline, CDR1 is LGHNT and CDR2 FRNRAP. V was pared by 3 bases and J by 11 bases, with 14 bases between. This CDR3 comprises 13 residues. This CDR3 is CASGFTGSRAQHF. In DNA, the CDR3 is TGTGCTAGTGGTTTTACAGGGAGCAGGGCCCAGCATTTT.

This clonotype was observed many times. The chain joins TRBV15 to TRBJ1-2; no firm D call. The germline V gene encodes CDR1 LNHNV and CDR2 YYDKDF (reference sequence). The V end was cut by 0 bases, the J end by 2 bases, with 7 bases between. This CDR3 is 14 amino acids long. CDR3 amino acids: CATSRDGGNYGYTF. DNA of the CDR3: TGTGCCACCAGCAGAGATGGCGGGAACTATGGCTACACCTTC.

This clonotype turned up a few times. The chain joins TRBV13 to TRBJ2-3; TRBD2 might be the D (6 bases). In germline, CDR1 is PRHDT, CDR2 FYEKMQ (reference sequence). This CDR3 has 15 amino acids. V was shortened by 5 bases and J by 4 bases, with 16 bases between the two germline ends. The CDR3 DNA reads TGTGCCAGCAGCCCTCGACTAGTATTTCCAGATACGCAGTATTTT. Translated: CASSPRLVFPDTQYF.